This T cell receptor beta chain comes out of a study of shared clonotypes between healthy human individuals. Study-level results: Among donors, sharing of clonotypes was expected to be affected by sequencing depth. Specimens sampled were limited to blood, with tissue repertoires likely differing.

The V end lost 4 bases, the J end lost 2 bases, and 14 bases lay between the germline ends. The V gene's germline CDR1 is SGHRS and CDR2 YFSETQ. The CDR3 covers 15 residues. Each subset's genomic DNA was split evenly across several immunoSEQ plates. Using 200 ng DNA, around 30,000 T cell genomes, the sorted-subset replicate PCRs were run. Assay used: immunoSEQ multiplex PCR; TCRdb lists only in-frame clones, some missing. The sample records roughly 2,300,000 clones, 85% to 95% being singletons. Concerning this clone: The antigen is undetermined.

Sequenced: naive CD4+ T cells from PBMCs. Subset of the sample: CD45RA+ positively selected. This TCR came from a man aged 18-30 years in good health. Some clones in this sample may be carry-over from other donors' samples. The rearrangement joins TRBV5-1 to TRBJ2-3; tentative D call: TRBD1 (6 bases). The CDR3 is CASSPQGTPTDTQYF. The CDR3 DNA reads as TGCGCCAGCAGCCCGCAGGGGACACCCACAGATACGCAGTATTTT.